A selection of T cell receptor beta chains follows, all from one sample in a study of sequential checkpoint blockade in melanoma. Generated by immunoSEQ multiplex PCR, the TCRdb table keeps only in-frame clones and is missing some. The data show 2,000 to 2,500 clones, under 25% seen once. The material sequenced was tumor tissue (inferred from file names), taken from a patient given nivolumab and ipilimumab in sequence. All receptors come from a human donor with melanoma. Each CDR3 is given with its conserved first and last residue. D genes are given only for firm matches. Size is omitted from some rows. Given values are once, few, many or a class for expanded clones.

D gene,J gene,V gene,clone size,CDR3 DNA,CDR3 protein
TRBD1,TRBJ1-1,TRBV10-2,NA,TGCGCCAGCAGTAGGACAGGGGGTGTCACTGAAGCTTTCTTT,CASSRTGGVTEAFF
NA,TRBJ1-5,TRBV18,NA,TGTGCCAGCTCACCAGAGACAGCCAATCAGCCCCAGCATTTT,CASSPETANQPQHF
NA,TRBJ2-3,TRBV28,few,TGTGCCACCCTGAACTCCCCGGGGCTCACAGATACGCAGTATTTT,CATLNSPGLTDTQYF
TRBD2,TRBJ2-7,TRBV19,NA,TGTGCCAGTAGTATAGGGCCTCACCTCGGCGGGACTAACAACGAGCAGTACTTC,CASSIGPHLGGTNNEQYF
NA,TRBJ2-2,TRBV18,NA,TGTGCCAGCTCACCACCTATAGGCGGGGTTCGGACCGGGGAGCTGTTTTTT,CASSPPIGGVRTGELFF
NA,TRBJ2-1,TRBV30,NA,TGTGCCTGGAGTGTTCTAGGGTTGAATGAGCAGTTCTTC,CAWSVLGLNEQFF
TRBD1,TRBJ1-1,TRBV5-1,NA,TGCGCCAGCAGCAACCGGGACAGGGGGCTGAACACTGAAGCTTTCTTT,CASSNRDRGLNTEAFF
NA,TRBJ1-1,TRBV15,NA,TGTGCCACCAGCACCGGACTCGATGACAGGTTACTATCCCCGAACACTGAAGCTTTCTTT,CATSTGLDDRLLSPNTEAFF
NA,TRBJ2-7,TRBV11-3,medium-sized,TGTGCCAGCAGCCAAGGACCCCCCGGCGCGGGGCCGACAACCTACGAGCAGTACTTC,CASSQGPPGAGPTTYEQYF
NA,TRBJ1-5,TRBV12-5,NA,TGTGCCAGCCGTCGAGGGGGAGGGCAGCCCCAGCATTTT,CASRRGGGQPQHF
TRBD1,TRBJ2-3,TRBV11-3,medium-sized,TGTGCCAGCAGCTTAACAAGGGGGCGAGGTGCAGCTACGCAGTATTTT,CASSLTRGRGAATQYF
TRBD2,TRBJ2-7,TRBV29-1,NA,TGCAGCGTTGTAGAAGCGGGAGTAAGTTACGAGCAGTACTTC,CSVVEAGVSYEQYF
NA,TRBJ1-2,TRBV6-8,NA,TGTGCCAGCAGTTATACGGGGGGGGTGCCCGACTATGGCTACACCTTC,CASSYTGGVPDYGYTF
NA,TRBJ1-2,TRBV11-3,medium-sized,TGTGCCAGCAGACTCCGGGACGGACCTAACTATGGCTACACCTTC,CASRLRDGPNYGYTF
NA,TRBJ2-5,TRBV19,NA,TGTGCCAGTAGACTAAGTGGAGAGACCCAGTACTTC,CASRLSGETQYF
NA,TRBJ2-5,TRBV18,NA,TGTGCCAGCTCACCTTGGGGAGAGGAGACCCAGTACTTC,CASSPWGEETQYF